This T cell receptor beta chain is drawn from a study of identical twins. Study observations and caveats: Out-of-frame TCR alpha sharing observed in monozygotic twins exceeded model estimates. With abundant cord blood beta clonotypes, insertions were fewer; memory repertoires showed no such pattern. Beta out-of-frame sequences showed weaker excess sharing between twins.

This CDR3 contains 14 residues. Germline V gene lookup returns CDR1 MRHNA and CDR2 SNTAGT. Trimming removed 4 bases at V and 7 bases at J, with 14 bases between. For this clonotype: The antigen is not known.

TCRdb passed the 5' RACE reads through MiXCR, listing each CDR3 protein once. The sample records fewer than 250,000 distinct CDR3 sequences, around 9.6% being singletons. The chain uses TRBV6-4 and TRBJ2-1; D possibly corresponds to TRBD2 (6 bases). Sequencing used memory (CD45RO+) T cells sorted from blood. The clonotype originates from a woman under 30 in good health. CDR3 DNA: TGTGCCAGCAGTGGTATAGCGGTGATTAATGAGCAGTTCTTC. Protein: CASSGIAVINEQFF.